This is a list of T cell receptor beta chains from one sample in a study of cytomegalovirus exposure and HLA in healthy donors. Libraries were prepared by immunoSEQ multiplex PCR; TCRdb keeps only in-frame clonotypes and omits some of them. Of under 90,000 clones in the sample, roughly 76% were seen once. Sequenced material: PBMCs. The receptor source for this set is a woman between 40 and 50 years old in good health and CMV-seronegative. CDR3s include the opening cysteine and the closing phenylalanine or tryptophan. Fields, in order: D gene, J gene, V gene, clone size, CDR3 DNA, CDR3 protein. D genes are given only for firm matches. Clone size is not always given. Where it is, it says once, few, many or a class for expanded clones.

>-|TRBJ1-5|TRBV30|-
TGTGCCTGGAGTCCCCTCCCCGAGCTGGAGCCCCAGCATTTT
CAWSPLPELEPQHF
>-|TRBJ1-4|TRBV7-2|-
TGTGCCACAAGGGGTAGAGAGAATGAAAAACTGTTTTTT
CATRGRENEKLFF
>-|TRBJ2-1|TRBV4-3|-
TGCGCCAGCAGCCAAGATGACAGCTACAATGAGCAGTTCTTC
CASSQDDSYNEQFF
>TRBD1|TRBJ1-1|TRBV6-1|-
TGTGCCAGCAGTCTTAATCGACAGGGAGCTTTCTTT
CASSLNRQGAFF
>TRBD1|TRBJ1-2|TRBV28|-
TGTGCCAGCAGTTTTTTGGGACAGGGGGCAACAGGCTACACCTTC
CASSFLGQGATGYTF
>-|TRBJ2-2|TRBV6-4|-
TGTGCCAGCAGTGAGGGCGACGGGGGAATCACCGGGGAGCTGTTTTTT
CASSEGDGGITGELFF
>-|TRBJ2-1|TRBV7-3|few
TGTGCCAGCAGCTTTACTCCGAAAGGGGGTTTGGATGAGCAGTTCTTC
CASSFTPKGGLDEQFF
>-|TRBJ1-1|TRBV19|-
TGTGCCAGTATGGCGGTGGGGGGACGGCCCCGGAACACTGAAGCTTTCTTT
CASMAVGGRPRNTEAFF
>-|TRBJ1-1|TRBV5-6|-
TGTGCCAGCAGCTTGGTCGGCAGGGTTGACACTGAAGCTTTCTTT
CASSLVGRVDTEAFF
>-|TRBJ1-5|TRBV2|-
TGTGCCACCTGCACAGCTCTCTGGCCCCAGCATTTT
CATCTALWPQHF
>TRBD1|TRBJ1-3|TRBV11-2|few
TGTGCCAGCAGCCTGGAAGGACAGGGGGGAAACACCATATATTTT
CASSLEGQGGNTIYF
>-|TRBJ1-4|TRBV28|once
TGTGCCAGCAACGGGGTTTCGGAAAAACTGTTTTTT
CASNGVSEKLFF
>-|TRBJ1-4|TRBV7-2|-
TGTGCCAGCGCCGGGGGGGGGACTGAAAAACTGTTTTTT
CASAGGGTEKLFF
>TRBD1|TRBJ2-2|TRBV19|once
TGTGCCAGTAGTAGGGGACAGGGGTACGGGGAGCTGTTTTTT
CASSRGQGYGELFF
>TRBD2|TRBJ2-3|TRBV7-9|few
TGTGCCAGCAGCCAAGGGACTAGCGGGAGAGCCGCAGATACGCAGTATTTT
CASSQGTSGRAADTQYF
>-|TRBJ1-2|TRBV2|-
TGTGCCAGCAGTGTTCGGGACTATGGCTACACCTTC
CASSVRDYGYTF
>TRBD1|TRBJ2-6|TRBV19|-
TGTGCCAGTAGTATATCGGGACAGGGACCTGGGGCCAACGTCCTGACTTTC
CASSISGQGPGANVLTF
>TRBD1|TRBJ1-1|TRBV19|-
TGTGCCAGTAGTAAAACAGGGGGGGTCGCTGAAGCTTTCTTT
CASSKTGGVAEAFF
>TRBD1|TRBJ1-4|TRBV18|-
TGTGCCAGCTCACCCGAGGGGGCGGGAGAAAAACTGTTTTTT
CASSPEGAGEKLFF
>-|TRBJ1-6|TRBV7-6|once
TGTGCCAGCAGCTTAATCTCGACTGACTATAATTCACCCCTCCACTTT
CASSLISTDYNSPLHF
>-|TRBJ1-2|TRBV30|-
TGTGCCTGGAGTCAGGGGCTTGGCTACACCTTC
CAWSQGLGYTF
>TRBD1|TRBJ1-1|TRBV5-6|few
TGTGCCAGCAGCTTGGGGGGACAGGGTTACGCTTTCTTT
CASSLGGQGYAFF
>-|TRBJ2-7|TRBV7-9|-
TGTGCCAGCAGCCACCCAGGAGGGGAGCAGTACTTC
CASSHPGGEQYF
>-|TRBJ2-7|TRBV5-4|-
TGTGCCAGCAGCCCTATGCAGGGCAGCTACGAGCAGTACTTC
CASSPMQGSYEQYF
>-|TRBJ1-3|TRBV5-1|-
TGCGCCAGCAGCCGAGACGGACAGCTCTCTACTGGAAACACCATATATTTT
CASSRDGQLSTGNTIYF
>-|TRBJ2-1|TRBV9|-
TGTGCCAGCAGCGTACGGGGTACCGCCAATGAGCAGTTCTTC
CASSVRGTANEQFF
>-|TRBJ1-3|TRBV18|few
TGTGCCAGCTCACCATCAGGAGGAAACACCATATATTTT
CASSPSGGNTIYF
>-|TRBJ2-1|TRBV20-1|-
TGCAGTGCTATTTTGCGGAATGAGCAGTTCTTC
CSAILRNEQFF
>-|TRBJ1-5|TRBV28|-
TGTGCCAGCAGTTCAGACAGAAATAGCAATCAGCCCCAGCATTTT
CASSSDRNSNQPQHF
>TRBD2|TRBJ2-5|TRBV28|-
TGTGCCAGCAGTTTCGCGGGAGGAGAGACCCAGTACTTC
CASSFAGGETQYF
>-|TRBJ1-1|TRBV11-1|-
TGTGCCAGCAGCCTGGACAGGAACACTGAAGCTTTCTTT
CASSLDRNTEAFF
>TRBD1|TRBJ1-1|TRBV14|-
TGTGCCAGCAGCCACTTTGGACAGGGGAAGATCGTTGAAGCTTTCTTT
CASSHFGQGKIVEAFF
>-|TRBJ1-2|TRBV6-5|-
TGTGCCAGCAGTTACCTGGGGAGCTATGGCTACACCTTC
CASSYLGSYGYTF
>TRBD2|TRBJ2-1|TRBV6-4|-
TGTGCCAGCAGTGTGGTGGGACTAGCGACGGTCTCCTACAATGAGCAGTTCTTC
CASSVVGLATVSYNEQFF
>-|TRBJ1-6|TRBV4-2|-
TGTGCCAGCAGCCAAGATTTCGTGGCTCAGGGGAATTCACCCCTCCACTTT
CASSQDFVAQGNSPLHF
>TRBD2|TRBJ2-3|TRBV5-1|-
TGCGCCAGCCGACCCGCACCGGGAGGTGATACGCAGTATTTT
CASRPAPGGDTQYF
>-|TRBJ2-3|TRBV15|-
TGTGCCACCAGCAGAGCCCGGGACTTATCCACAGATACGCAGTATTTT
CATSRARDLSTDTQYF
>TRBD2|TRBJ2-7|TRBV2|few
TGTGCCAGCAGTTGGGGACTAGCGGGGGTTTACGAGCAGTACTTC
CASSWGLAGVYEQYF
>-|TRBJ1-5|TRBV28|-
TGTGCCATCCTGGGGGAGGGGCAGCCCCAGCATTTT
CAILGEGQPQHF
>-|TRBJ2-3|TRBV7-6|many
TGTGCCAGCAGCTTAGGGGGAGGAGATCGGGATACGCAGTATTTT
CASSLGGGDRDTQYF
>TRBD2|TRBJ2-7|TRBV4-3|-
TGCGCCAGCAGCCAAGGCTTTTCCCTTGCGGGAGGGTACGAGCAGTACTTC
CASSQGFSLAGGYEQYF
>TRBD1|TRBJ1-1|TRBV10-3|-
TGTGCCATCAGTGCTACAGGGGACACTGAAGCTTTCTTT
CAISATGDTEAFF
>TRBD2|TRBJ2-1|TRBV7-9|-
TGTGCCAGCAGCTGGCCGAAGACTAGCGGGGTTTCCTCCTACAATGAGCAGTTCTTC
CASSWPKTSGVSSYNEQFF
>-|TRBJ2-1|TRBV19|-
TGTGCCAGTAGTATTGGTAGCGGAGCTTACAATGAGCAGTTCTTC
CASSIGSGAYNEQFF
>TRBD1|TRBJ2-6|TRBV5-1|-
TGCGCCAGCAGCACGGACTGGGACAGGGGGGCCAACGTCCTGACTTTC
CASSTDWDRGANVLTF
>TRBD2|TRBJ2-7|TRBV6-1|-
TGTGCCAGCAGTCGCCTAGCGGACAATTACGAGCAGTACTTC
CASSRLADNYEQYF
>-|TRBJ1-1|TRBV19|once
TGTGCCAGTAGTATTTCAGGAGGAGGCACTGAAGCTTTCTTT
CASSISGGGTEAFF
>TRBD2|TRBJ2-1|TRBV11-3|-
TGTGCCAGCAGCTTAGATGCGGGAGTTGGGAATGAGCAGTTCTTC
CASSLDAGVGNEQFF
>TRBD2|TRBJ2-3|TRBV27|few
TGTGCCAGCAGTCCCAGACCCCTTTCTCTAGCGGGGCCCAGGGATACGCAGTATTTT
CASSPRPLSLAGPRDTQYF